This TCR beta chain was retrieved from a study of breast tumors, draining lymph nodes, adjacent tissues. Germline V gene sequence: CDR1 SGHVS, CDR2 FQNEAQ. The CDR3 runs 18 residues. V trimming: 1 base; J trimming: 7 bases; junction bases outside the gene matches: 15. Study-wide findings and caveats: Tumors had less TCR diversity than lymph nodes, more than nontumor tissue. Luminal-like breast cancer showed significantly higher tumor–nontumor repertoire similarity than basal-like. Most tumor T cells seemingly derive from lymph node, then expand in tumor. The lymph node origin of tumor T cells was framed as consistent with a hypothesis, not demonstrated.

TCRdb processed the multiplex PCR reads anew with MiXCR; each CDR3 protein has one entry. The sample consists of under 350,000 distinct CDR3 sequences, 30% of them appearing once. Axillary draining lymph nodes of breast cancer patients supplied the node samples. To note about this clonotype: The antigen is unknown.

This TCR was recovered from a female donor with breast cancer. Some clones in this sample may be carry-over from other donors' samples. The J gene is TRBJ1-4, the V gene TRBV7-8, with TRBD1 identical over 7 bases. Sequencing used axillary lymph node tissue. CDR3 residues: CASSLVTGQGGFGEKLFF. As DNA, the CDR3 is TGTGCCAGCAGCTTAGTGACAGGGCAGGGGGGCTTCGGTGAAAAACTGTTTTTT.